The T cell receptor (beta chain) under discussion was sequenced for a study of blood T cell repertoires in COVID-19. Study at large: PBMCs, B-cell-depleted T cells, or T cells were the source of the cDNA or gDNA that made up the material.

Between the trimmed V and J ends, which lost 0 bases and 4 bases, there was a span of 6 bases. The CDR3 is 14 residues long. Looked up from germline, CDR1 is LGHNA and CDR2 is YNFKEQ. As handled by the study authors: Nucleated cell counts were estimated from reference gene primer amplification. The method was immunoSEQ multiplex PCR; TCRdb's version includes in-frame clones alone and lacks a portion of them. V, J and clone size are taken as reported in that table, and D and trimming were inferred from the DNA itself. Altogether some 250,000 clones are present, 80% to 85% being singletons, with the ten largest covering around 4.4%. This clone was detected a few times.

The V gene is TRBV4-2, the J gene TRBJ1-4; the D is unclear. The sample taken for sequencing was peripheral blood. This TCR was recovered from a man aged 50 to 59 with active or convalescent COVID-19. CDR3 coding DNA: TGTGCCAGCAGCCAAGAGTCCAGTAATGAAAAACTGTTTTTT. Its translation: CASSQESSNEKLFF.